This T cell receptor beta chain comes out of a study of type 1 regulatory T cells. Study as a whole: T-allo10 is a Tr1-enriched, alloantigen-specific CD4 T cell product made in vitro.

This CDR3 comprises 15 residues. Trimming left V 2 bases short and J 2 bases short, with 13 bases between. CDR1 and CDR2 from the germline V gene are SGHRS and YFSETQ. A remark on this clonotype: Its matching antigen is unknown.

TCRdb re-analysed the reads in MiXCR, keeping a single row per CDR3 protein. The sample holds about 67,000 distinct CDR3 sequences, roughly 50% seen once. This TCR was recovered from a human donor in good health. Source material: cultured non-Tr1 T cells, either the whole culture or a sorted T cell fraction (not recorded which). The chain employs TRBV5-1 and TRBJ1-1, with D maybe TRBD1 (6 bases). This CDR3 reads CASSFEGGDNTEAFF. The CDR3, as DNA: TGCGCCAGCAGCTTTGAGGGGGGAGATAACACTGAAGCTTTCTTT.